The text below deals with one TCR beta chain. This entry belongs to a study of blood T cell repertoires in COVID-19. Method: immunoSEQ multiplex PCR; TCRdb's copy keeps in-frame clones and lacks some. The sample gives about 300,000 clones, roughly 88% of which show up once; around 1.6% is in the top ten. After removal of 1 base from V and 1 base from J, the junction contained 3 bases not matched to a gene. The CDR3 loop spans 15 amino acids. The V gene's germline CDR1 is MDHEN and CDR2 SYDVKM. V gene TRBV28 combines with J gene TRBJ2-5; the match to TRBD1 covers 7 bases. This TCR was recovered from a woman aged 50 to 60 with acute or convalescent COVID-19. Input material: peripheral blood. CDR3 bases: TGTGCCAGCAGTTTATCACAGGGGCTCCAAGAGACCCAGTACTTC. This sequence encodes CASSLSQGLQETQYF. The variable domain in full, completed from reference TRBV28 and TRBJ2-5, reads DVKVTQSSRYLVKRTGEKVFLECVQDMDHENMFWYRQDPGLGLRLIYFSYDVKMKEKGDIPEGYSVSREKKERFSLILESASTNQTSMYLCASSLSQGLQETQYFGPGTRLLVL.